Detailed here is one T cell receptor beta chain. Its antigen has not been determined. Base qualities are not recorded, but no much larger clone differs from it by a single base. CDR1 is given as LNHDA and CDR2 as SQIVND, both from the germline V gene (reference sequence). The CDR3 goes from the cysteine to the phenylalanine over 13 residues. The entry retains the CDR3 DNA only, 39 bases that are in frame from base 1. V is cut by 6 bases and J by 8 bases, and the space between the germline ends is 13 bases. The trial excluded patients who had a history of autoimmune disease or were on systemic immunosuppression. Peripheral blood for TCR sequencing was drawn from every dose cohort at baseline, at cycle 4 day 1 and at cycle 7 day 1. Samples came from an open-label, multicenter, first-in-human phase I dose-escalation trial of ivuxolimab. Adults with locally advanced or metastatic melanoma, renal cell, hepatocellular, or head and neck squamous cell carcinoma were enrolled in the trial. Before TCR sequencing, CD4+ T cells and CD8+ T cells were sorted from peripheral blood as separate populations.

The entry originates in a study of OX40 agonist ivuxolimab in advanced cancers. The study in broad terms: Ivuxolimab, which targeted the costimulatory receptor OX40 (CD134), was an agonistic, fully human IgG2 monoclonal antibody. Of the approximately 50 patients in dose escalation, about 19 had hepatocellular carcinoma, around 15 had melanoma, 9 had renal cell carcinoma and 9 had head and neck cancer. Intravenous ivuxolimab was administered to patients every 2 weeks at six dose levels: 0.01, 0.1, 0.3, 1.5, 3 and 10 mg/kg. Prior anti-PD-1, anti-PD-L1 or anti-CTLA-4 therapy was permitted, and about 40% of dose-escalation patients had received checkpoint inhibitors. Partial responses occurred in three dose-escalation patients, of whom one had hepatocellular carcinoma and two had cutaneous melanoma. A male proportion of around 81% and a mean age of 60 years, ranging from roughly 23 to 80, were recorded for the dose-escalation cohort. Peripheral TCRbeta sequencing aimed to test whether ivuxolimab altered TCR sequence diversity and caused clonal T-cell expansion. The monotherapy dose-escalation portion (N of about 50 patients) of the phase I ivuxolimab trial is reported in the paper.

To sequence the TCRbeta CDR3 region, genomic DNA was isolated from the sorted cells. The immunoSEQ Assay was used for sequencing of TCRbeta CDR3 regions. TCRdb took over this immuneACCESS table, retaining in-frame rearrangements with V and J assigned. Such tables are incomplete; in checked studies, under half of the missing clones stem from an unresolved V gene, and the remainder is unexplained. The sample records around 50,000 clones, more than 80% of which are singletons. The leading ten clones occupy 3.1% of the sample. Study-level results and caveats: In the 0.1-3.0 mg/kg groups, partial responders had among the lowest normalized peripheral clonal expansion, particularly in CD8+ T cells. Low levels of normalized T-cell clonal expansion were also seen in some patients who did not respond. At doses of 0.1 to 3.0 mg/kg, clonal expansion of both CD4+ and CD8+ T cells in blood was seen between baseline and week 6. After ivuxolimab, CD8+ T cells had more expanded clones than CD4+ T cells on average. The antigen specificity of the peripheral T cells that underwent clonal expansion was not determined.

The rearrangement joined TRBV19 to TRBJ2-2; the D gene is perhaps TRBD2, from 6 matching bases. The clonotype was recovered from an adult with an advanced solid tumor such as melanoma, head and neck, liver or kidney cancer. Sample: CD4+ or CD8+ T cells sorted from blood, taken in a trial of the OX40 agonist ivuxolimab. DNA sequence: TGTGCCAGTAGGGGCGGCGGAGGGGGGGAGCTGTTTTTT. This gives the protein CASRGGGGGELFF.